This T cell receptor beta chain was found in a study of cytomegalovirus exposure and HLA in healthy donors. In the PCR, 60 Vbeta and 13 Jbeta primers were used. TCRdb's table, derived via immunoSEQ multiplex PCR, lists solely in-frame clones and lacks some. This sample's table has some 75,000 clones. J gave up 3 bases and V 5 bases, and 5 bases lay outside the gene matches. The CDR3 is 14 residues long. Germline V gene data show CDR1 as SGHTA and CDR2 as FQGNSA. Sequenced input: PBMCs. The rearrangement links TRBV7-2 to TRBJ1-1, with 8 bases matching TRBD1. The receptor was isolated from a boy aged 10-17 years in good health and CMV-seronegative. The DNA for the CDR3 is TGTGCCAGCAGCCGTTTACAGGGGGACACTGAAGCTTTCTTT. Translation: CASSRLQGDTEAFF. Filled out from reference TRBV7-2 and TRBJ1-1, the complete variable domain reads GAGVSQSPSNKVTEKGKDVELRCDPISGHTALYWYRQSLGQGLEFLIYFQGNSAPDKSGLPSDRFSAERTGGSVSTLTIQRTQQEDSAVYLCASSRLQGDTEAFFGQGTRLTVV.